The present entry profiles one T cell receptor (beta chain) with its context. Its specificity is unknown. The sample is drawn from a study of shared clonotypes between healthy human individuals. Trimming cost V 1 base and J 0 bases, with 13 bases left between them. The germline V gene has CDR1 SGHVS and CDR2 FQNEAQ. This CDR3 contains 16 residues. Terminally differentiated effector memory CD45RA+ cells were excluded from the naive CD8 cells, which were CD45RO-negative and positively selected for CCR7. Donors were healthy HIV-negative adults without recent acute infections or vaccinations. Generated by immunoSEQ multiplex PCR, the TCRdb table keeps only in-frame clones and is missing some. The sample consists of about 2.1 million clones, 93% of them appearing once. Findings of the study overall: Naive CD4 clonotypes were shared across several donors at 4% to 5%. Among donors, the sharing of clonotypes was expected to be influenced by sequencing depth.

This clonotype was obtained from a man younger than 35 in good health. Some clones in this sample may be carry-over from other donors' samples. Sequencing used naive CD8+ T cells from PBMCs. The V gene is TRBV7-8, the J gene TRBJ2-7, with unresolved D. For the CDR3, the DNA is TGTGCCAGCAGCTTAGAAGTCGGGCGGAGCTCCTACGAGCAGTACTTC. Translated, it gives CASSLEVGRSSYEQYF.